This T cell receptor (beta chain) was obtained from a study of blood T cell repertoires in COVID-19. Under the authors' procedure: Estimation of nucleated cell counts relied on the amplification of reference gene primers. Here immunoSEQ multiplex PCR was the method, and the copy in TCRdb shows in-frame clones only, minus some. V and J calls and clone size are copied from that table; D and trimming were computed from the DNA. The sample carries 200,000 to 250,000 clones, 82% recorded once. Germline V CDR1 and CDR2: SGDLS, YYNGEE. This CDR3 region has 13 residues. V gave up 0 bases and J gave up 3 bases, with 6 bases separating them.

The specimen sequenced was peripheral blood. This TCR was sampled from a woman aged 70-85 years with COVID-19, enrolled during active disease. The V gene is TRBV9, the J gene TRBJ1-2; a weak D match, TRBD1 (6 bases). Here the CDR3 DNA reads TGTGCCAGCAGCGTAGGACAGGACTATGGCTACACCTTC. Amino acid sequence: CASSVGQDYGYTF. Complete variable domain (other parts from reference TRBV9 and TRBJ1-2): DSGVTQTPKHLITATGQRVTLRCSPRSGDLSVYWYQQSLDQGLQFLIQYYNGEERAKGNILERFSAQQFPDLHSELNLSSLELGDSALYFCASSVGQDYGYTFGSGTRLTVV.